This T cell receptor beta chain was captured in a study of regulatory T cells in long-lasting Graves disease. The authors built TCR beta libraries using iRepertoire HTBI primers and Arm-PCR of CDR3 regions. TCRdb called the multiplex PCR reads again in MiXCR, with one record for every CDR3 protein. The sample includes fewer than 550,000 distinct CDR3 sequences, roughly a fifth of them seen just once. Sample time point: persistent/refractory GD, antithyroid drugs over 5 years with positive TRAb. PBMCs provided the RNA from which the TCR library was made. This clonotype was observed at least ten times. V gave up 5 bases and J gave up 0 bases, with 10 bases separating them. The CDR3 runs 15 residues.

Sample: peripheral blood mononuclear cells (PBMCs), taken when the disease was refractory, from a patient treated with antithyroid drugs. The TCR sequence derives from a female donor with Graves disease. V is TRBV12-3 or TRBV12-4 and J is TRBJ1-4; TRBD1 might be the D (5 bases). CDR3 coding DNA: TGTGCCAGCAGTATACGACAGCCAACTAATGAAAAACTGTTTTTT. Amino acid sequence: CASSIRQPTNEKLFF.